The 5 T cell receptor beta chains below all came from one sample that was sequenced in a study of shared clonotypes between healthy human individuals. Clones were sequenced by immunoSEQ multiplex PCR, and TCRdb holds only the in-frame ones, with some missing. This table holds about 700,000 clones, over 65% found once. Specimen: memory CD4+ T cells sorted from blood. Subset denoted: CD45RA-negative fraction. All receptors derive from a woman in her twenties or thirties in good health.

This CDR3 is CASRALGEVYQPQHF. CDR3 DNA: TGTGCCAGCCGGGCCTTAGGTGAAGTCTATCAGCCCCAGCATTTT. J is TRBJ1-5 and V is TRBV27, with D unresolved. CDR1 and CDR2 from the germline V gene are MNHEY and SMNVEV (reference sequence). With 8 bases removed from V and 5 bases from J, the gap between germline ends came to 19 bases. The CDR3 runs 15 residues.

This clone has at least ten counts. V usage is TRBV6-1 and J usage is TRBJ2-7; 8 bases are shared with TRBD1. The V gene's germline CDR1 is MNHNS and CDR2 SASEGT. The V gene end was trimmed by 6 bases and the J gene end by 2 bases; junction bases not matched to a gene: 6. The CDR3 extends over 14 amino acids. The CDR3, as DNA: TGTGCCAGCAGATGGACAGGGACAACCTACGAGCAGTACTTC. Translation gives CASRWTGTTYEQYF.

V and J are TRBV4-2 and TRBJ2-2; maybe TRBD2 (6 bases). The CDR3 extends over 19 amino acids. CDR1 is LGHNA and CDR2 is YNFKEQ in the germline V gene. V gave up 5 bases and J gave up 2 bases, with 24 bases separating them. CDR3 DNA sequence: TGTGCCAGCAGCTTGGTAGTCATCGTTGGGGGGATTAACACCGGGGAGCTGTTTTTT. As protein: CASSLVVIVGGINTGELFF.

The CDR3 sequence is CASSQGGLAGPDTQYF. For the CDR3, the DNA is TGTGCCAGCAGCCAAGGCGGACTAGCGGGACCAGATACGCAGTATTTT. V usage is TRBV4-2 and J usage is TRBJ2-3; 12 nucleotides match TRBD2. V was pared by 1 base and J by 4 bases, with 3 bases of the junction left unmatched. CDR3 length equals 16 residues. Germline values: CDR1 LGHNA, CDR2 YNFKEQ.

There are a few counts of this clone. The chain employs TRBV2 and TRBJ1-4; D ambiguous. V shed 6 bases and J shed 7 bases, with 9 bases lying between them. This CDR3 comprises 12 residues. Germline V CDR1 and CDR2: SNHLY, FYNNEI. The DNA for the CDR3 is TGTGCCAGCAGGGGTCAGTCTGAAAAACTGTTTTTT. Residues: CASRGQSEKLFF.